This is a list of T cell receptor beta chains from one sample in a study of shared T cell receptors in the human thymus. Libraries were prepared by immunoSEQ multiplex PCR; TCRdb keeps only in-frame clonotypes and omits some of them. Among hundreds of thousands of clones listed, more than 75% were seen once. These records were also assigned to another study, of human thymus T cells.

Sample: thymocytes. These receptor sequences come from a boy in the first two years of life with a congenital heart defect. The CDR3 runs from the conserved cysteine through the conserved F or W. D genes are given only for firm matches. A clone size is listed for some rows: how often the clone was seen (once, few, many), or a class if it is expanded.

>-|TRBJ1-4|-|TRBV28
TGTGCCAGCAGTTTATGGCTAGGGGGAGTACAAGAAAAACTGTTTTTT
CASSLWLGGVQEKLFF
>-|TRBJ2-5|TRBD2|TRBV7-3
TGTGCCAGCAGCTCCCCACTAGCGGGAGTGGAGACCCAGTACTTC
CASSSPLAGVETQYF
>-|TRBJ2-1|-|TRBV19
TGTGCCAGTACCATGGGGGCAACGGTTGGGGATGAGCAGTTCTTC
CASTMGATVGDEQFF
>-|TRBJ1-2|-|TRBV19
TGTGCCAGTAGGCAACAGGAGCTTCCCTATGGCTACACCTTC
CASRQQELPYGYTF
>-|TRBJ2-6|-|TRBV19
TGTGCCAGTAGTACCCCCGTCTCCGGGGCCAACGTCCTGACTTTC
CASSTPVSGANVLTF
>-|TRBJ2-7|TRBD1|TRBV6-1
TGTGCCAGCAGTGGGGGGTGGACAGGGTGGTCCGAGCAGTACTTC
CASSGGWTGWSEQYF
>-|TRBJ1-1|-|TRBV7-9
TGTGCCAGCAGCTTTAGCCCCCCACAGGGAATAAACACTGAAGCTTTCTTT
CASSFSPPQGINTEAFF
>-|TRBJ2-1|TRBD2|TRBV28
TGTGCCAGCAGTTTCAGAGCGGGAGGGCCGTTAAGGTACAATGAGCAGTTCTTC
CASSFRAGGPLRYNEQFF
>-|TRBJ1-4|-|TRBV5-8
TGTGCCAGCAGTAATGCAACTAATGAAAAACTGTTTTTT
CASSNATNEKLFF
>-|TRBJ1-1|-|TRBV2
TGTGCCAGATACAGGAACACTGAAGCTTTCTTT
CARYRNTEAFF
>-|TRBJ2-1|TRBD2|TRBV5-1
TGCGCCAGCAGCTTGGTGGGAGGGAGTTACAATGAGCAGTTCTTC
CASSLVGGSYNEQFF
>-|TRBJ2-7|TRBD1|TRBV18
TGTGCCAGCTCACCACCGGGACAGGAAAGCTCCTACGAGCAGTACTTC
CASSPPGQESSYEQYF
>-|TRBJ2-1|-|TRBV5-1
TGCGCCAGCAGCCATTGTATGGGGTCAGGGAACGATGAGCAGTTCTTC
CASSHCMGSGNDEQFF
>-|TRBJ2-5|-|TRBV5-1
TGCGCCAGCAGCAACATAGCCGGCGCACAAGAGACCCAGTACTTC
CASSNIAGAQETQYF
>-|TRBJ2-1|-|TRBV9
TGTGCCAGCAGCGTAGCTCCCTCTTCTAGGGGAATCTCCTACAATGAGCAGTTCTTC
CASSVAPSSRGISYNEQFF
>-|TRBJ2-7|-|TRBV11-1
TGTGCCAGCAGCTTAGGGCGGGAACCCCCCTACGAGCAGTACTTC
CASSLGREPPYEQYF
>-|TRBJ1-1|TRBD1|TRBV19
TGTGCCAGTAGCCCCCGGGACAGGGGGATGATGAACACTGAAGCTTTCTTT
CASSPRDRGMMNTEAFF
>-|TRBJ2-1|TRBD2|TRBV5-1
TGCGCCAGCAGCGTCCCCCGACTAGCGGGATTCGGGAGTGAGCAGTTCTTC
CASSVPRLAGFGSEQFF
>-|TRBJ2-3|-|TRBV5-1
TGCGCCAGCAGCTTGTTCCCCGGGGCAGATACGCAGTATTTT
CASSLFPGADTQYF
>-|TRBJ2-3|TRBD1|TRBV4-3
TGCGCCAGCAGCCCCGGGACAGACGTTATCCGCACAGATACGCAGTATTTT
CASSPGTDVIRTDTQYF
>-|TRBJ2-7|-|TRBV11-2
TGTGCCAGCAGCGGAGGGAGGAGGCAGCCCAAGGGAACTACCTACGAGCAGTACTTC
CASSGGRRQPKGTTYEQYF
>-|TRBJ2-1|-|TRBV5-1
TGCGCCAGCAGCTTGGAGCGGAACTTCTCCTACAATGAGCAGTTCTTC
CASSLERNFSYNEQFF
>-|TRBJ2-2|-|TRBV20-1
TGCAGTGCGTCGGGGGCCGGGGAGCTGTTTTTT
CSASGAGELFF
>-|TRBJ1-2|-|TRBV6-5
TGTGCTACAGACCTCAGGGCCCCACCCTATGGCTACACCTTC
CATDLRAPPYGYTF
>-|TRBJ2-2|-|TRBV27
TGTGCCAGCAGTTTATCGGCCTTCCAAGACACCGGGGAGCTGTTTTTT
CASSLSAFQDTGELFF
>-|TRBJ2-1|TRBD1|TRBV14
TGTGCCAGCAGCCAAGGTTATAGGACAGGGTTCTACAATGAGCAGTTCTTC
CASSQGYRTGFYNEQFF
>few|TRBJ2-1|-|TRBV14
TGTGCCAGCAGCCAAGATGACCCTAGGTGCGAGCAGTTCTTC
CASSQDDPRCEQFF
>-|TRBJ2-1|-|TRBV19
TGTGCCAGTAGTATAGACGAGATCCCGGCTCACCGAGGCGATGAGCAGTTCTTC
CASSIDEIPAHRGDEQFF
>-|TRBJ1-5|-|TRBV16
TGTGCCAGCAGCCCAAAACGGCAGCCCCAGCATTTT
CASSPKRQPQHF
>-|TRBJ2-2|-|TRBV2
TGTGCCACCACTCGGAGAACAGGGAGCGGGGAGCTGTTTTTT
CATTRRTGSGELFF
>-|TRBJ2-7|-|TRBV5-5
TGTGCCAGCAGCCTCGGAGGCCTTGGCCACGAGCAGTACTTC
CASSLGGLGHEQYF
>-|TRBJ2-2|-|TRBV21-1
TGTGCCAGCAGCAAAGGCTCCCCACAGTACACCGGGGAGCTGTTTTTT
CASSKGSPQYTGELFF
>-|TRBJ1-1|-|TRBV27
TGTGCCAGCAGAAAACGGGGGGGACTGAACACTGAAGCTTTCTTT
CASRKRGGLNTEAFF
>once|TRBJ2-7|TRBD1|TRBV11-2
TGTGCCAGCAGCCAACGGGACAGGGGAGCCCTCTACGAGCAGTACTTC
CASSQRDRGALYEQYF
>-|TRBJ2-7|TRBD2|TRBV30
TGTGCCTGGGAGGAACTAGCGCCTCCAAAGTACTTC
CAWEELAPPKYF
>few|TRBJ1-4|-|TRBV25-1
TGTGCCAGCAGTGAATACGGGAAAAAACTGTTTTTT
CASSEYGKKLFF
>-|TRBJ2-7|-|TRBV10-3
TGTGCCATCAGCCCCCAAGCGGGCGAGCAGTACTTC
CAISPQAGEQYF